The 18 T cell receptor beta chains given below trace back to one sample, sequenced in a study of sequential checkpoint blockade in melanoma. Sample treatment: randomized to nivolumab then ipilimumab (arm A) or the reverse (arm B). The assay was immunoSEQ multiplex PCR, and TCRdb's table has in-frame clones only and misses some. The table has over 25,000 clones, 82% seen once. Sequencing was performed on CD8+ T cells sorted from blood (inferred from file names), taken from a patient given nivolumab and ipilimumab in sequence. These receptors were obtained from a human donor with melanoma.

The CDR3 here is CASSLLGTGVEQYF. The CDR3 region has the DNA TGTGCCAGCAGCTTGTTAGGGACAGGGGTCGAGCAGTACTTC. V gene TRBV5-6 combines with J gene TRBJ2-7; TRBD1 aligns across 10 bases. The germline V gene encodes CDR1 SGHDT and CDR2 YYEEEE. The trim removed 1 base at V and 6 bases at J, leaving 4 bases unmatched. The CDR3 spans 14 residues.

The chain joins TRBV6-1 to TRBJ2-2; D remains ambiguous. Germline CDR1 reads MNHNS; CDR2 reads SASEGT. The CDR3 extends over 14 amino acids. With 7 bases removed from V and 4 bases from J, the gap between germline ends came to 13 bases. The CDR3: CASTPNVGTGELFF. CDR3 DNA: TGTGCCAGCACCCCTAACGTTGGCACCGGGGAGCTGTTTTTT.

The rearrangement links TRBV6-5 to TRBJ2-5; TRBD1 matches at 8 bases. The CDR3 has 16 residues. Trimming took 2 bases from V and 5 from J; bases not matched to a gene: 10. Per the germline V gene, CDR1 is MNHEY and CDR2 is SVGAGI. CDR3 amino acids: CASSYQLPDRVETQYF. The DNA of the CDR3 is TGTGCCAGCAGTTACCAACTCCCGGACAGGGTTGAGACCCAGTACTTC.

This chain uses TRBV7-8 with TRBJ2-1, with 8 bases lining up with TRBD2. This CDR3 spans 18 amino acids. V gave up 5 bases and J gave up 0 bases; unmatched junction bases: 12. Germline V CDR1 and CDR2: SGHVS, FQNEAQ. The CDR3 region is CASSENDRSGSSYNEQFF. The CDR3 nucleotides read TGTGCCAGCAGCGAAAACGACAGGAGCGGGAGCTCCTACAATGAGCAGTTCTTC.

The chain carries TRBV7-9 and TRBJ2-3; 9 bases fit TRBD2. Germline trimming cut 6 bases from V and 2 bases from J; bases unmatched to any gene: 12. Germline V gives CDR1 SEHNR, CDR2 FQNEAQ (reference sequence). CDR3 length equals 17 residues. The CDR3 DNA reads as TGTGCCAGCAGGCCCGAGGGAGCGGGAGGCCCCACAGATACGCAGTATTTT. This sequence encodes CASRPEGAGGPTDTQYF.

V usage is TRBV6-1 and J usage is TRBJ2-1; TRBD2 matches 11 bases. Unmatched junction bases numbered 0, after V lost 2 bases and J lost 3 bases. Germline CDR1 MNHNS, CDR2 SASEGT. This CDR3 spans 15 amino acids. CDR3 amino acids: CASSELAGGYNEQFF. The CDR3 nucleotides read TGTGCCAGCAGTGAACTAGCGGGAGGCTACAATGAGCAGTTCTTC.

The chain has TRBV27 and TRBJ1-5; D is perhaps TRBD1 (5 bases). The CDR3 runs to 12 residues. Germline V lookup: CDR1 MNHEY, CDR2 SMNVEV (reference sequence). The ends were cut back, 6 bases at V and 10 bases at J, with 13 bases in the middle. The CDR3 DNA is TGTGCCAGCAGATCTATGGGGGGACCCCAGCATTTT. Translating it yields CASRSMGGPQHF.

The chain uses TRBV30 and TRBJ2-1; TRBD1 matches at 8 bases. CDR1 and CDR2 (germline): GTSNPN, SVGIG (reference sequence). The CDR3 runs 14 residues. V lost 4 bases to trimming and J lost 3 bases; unmatched junction nucleotides: 5. In nucleotides, the CDR3 is TGTGCCTGGAACGATGGACAGGGCTACAATGAGCAGTTCTTC. Encoded protein: CAWNDGQGYNEQFF.

This chain connects TRBV28 to TRBJ2-3; 7 bases are a match to TRBD2. The CDR3 extends over 16 amino acids. Germline V gene lookup returns CDR1 MDHEN and CDR2 SYDVKM. J lost 0 bases, V lost 0 bases, and 3 bases had no gene match. In DNA form, the CDR3 reads TGTGCCAGCAGTTTATGGACTAGCCAAAGCACAGATACGCAGTATTTT. Its protein product is CASSLWTSQSTDTQYF.

V is TRBV6-6 and J is TRBJ2-7; D ambiguous. Germline V gives CDR1 MNHNY, CDR2 SVGAGI (reference sequence). Trimming removed 0 bases at V and 12 bases at J, with 15 bases between. The CDR3 sequence is 13 residues long. The CDR3 coding sequence is TGTGCCAGCAGTTACTCGCAAGCAGATAGGAGGTACTTC. It translates to CASSYSQADRRYF.

The chain is built from TRBV15 and TRBJ1-2; a possible D gene is TRBD1 (5 bases). Germline assignment: CDR1 LNHNV and CDR2 YYDKDF (reference sequence). There are 17 residues in the CDR3. V dropped 5 bases and J dropped 4 bases, with 23 bases sitting between them. Here the CDR3 reads CATSRSPGGGRGYGYTF. The CDR3 DNA follows: TGTGCCACCAGCCGATCTCCCGGGGGGGGACGGGGCTATGGCTACACCTTC. Supplemented by reference TRBV15 and TRBJ1-2, the full variable domain reads DAMVIQNPRYQVTQFGKPVTLSCSQTLNHNVMYWYQQKSSQAPKLLFHYYDKDFNNEADTPDNFQSRRPNTSFCFLDIRSPGLGDTAMYLCATSRSPGGGRGYGYTFGSGTRLTVV.

The chain employs TRBV5-6 and TRBJ1-2, with D maybe TRBD1 (6 bases). Germline CDR1 and CDR2: SGHDT and YYEEEE. This CDR3 has 15 residues. With 1 base removed from V and 3 bases from J, the gap between germline ends came to 13 bases. The CDR3 spells CASSLSRGLDYGYTF. CDR3 in DNA: TGTGCCAGCAGCTTGTCTAGGGGGTTGGACTATGGCTACACCTTC.

V and J are TRBV7-2 and TRBJ1-1, with D hard to call. V was pared by 2 bases and J by 11 bases, with 15 bases between. This CDR3 is 13 amino acids long. The V gene's germline CDR1 is SGHTA and CDR2 FQGNSA. The CDR3 nucleotides are TGTGCCAGCAGCTTATTGAGTCTCCGAGGGGCTTTCTTT. Translation: CASSLLSLRGAFF.

The CDR3: CASSQRDRGHEQYF. The CDR3 DNA reads TGCGCCAGCAGCCAACGGGACAGGGGGCATGAGCAGTACTTC. The chain joins TRBV4-1 to TRBJ2-7; 12 bases map to TRBD1. Germline V gene lookup returns CDR1 MGHRA and CDR2 YSYEKL. The trim removed 2 bases at V and 7 bases at J, leaving 3 bases unmatched. CDR3 length: 14 amino acids.

This rearrangement joins TRBV15 to TRBJ2-7, with 7 bases that match TRBD2. Germline trimming cut 0 bases from V and 3 bases from J; bases unmatched to any gene: 8. Germline V gene sequence: CDR1 LNHNV, CDR2 YYDKDF (reference sequence). The CDR3 totals 16 residues. CDR3 residues: CATSREIWREFYEQYF. CDR3 DNA sequence: TGTGCCACCAGCAGAGAGATCTGGCGGGAGTTCTACGAGCAGTACTTC.

V usage is TRBV28 and J usage is TRBJ2-7, with D tentatively TRBD1 (6 bases). This CDR3 comprises 11 residues. Germline V gene data show CDR1 as MDHEN and CDR2 as SYDVKM. Trimming stripped 11 bases from V and 2 bases from J, with 10 bases between. For the CDR3, the DNA is TGTGCCTGGGGGCGGACCTACGAGCAGTACTTC. Translating it yields CAWGRTYEQYF.

The V and J genes are TRBV5-1 and TRBJ2-3, with 11 bases aligning to TRBD2. In germline, CDR1 is SGHRS, CDR2 YFSETQ. The CDR3 is 20 amino acids. V dropped 1 base and J dropped 5; count of bases not matched to a gene: 18. CDR3 in DNA: TGCGCCAGCAGCTTGTTATTGGGGCTAGCGGGAGGCTCACCGCGAGATACGCAGTATTTT. This translates into CASSLLLGLAGGSPRDTQYF.

The J gene is TRBJ1-1, the V gene TRBV4-3; maybe TRBD1 (6 bases). V lost 0 bases and J lost 1, with 12 bases in between. The CDR3 consists of 16 residues. Germline-derived CDR1 and CDR2 are LGHNA and YSLEER. CDR3 residues: CASSQDRWTANTEAFF. The CDR3 bases are TGCGCCAGCAGCCAAGATCGGTGGACAGCGAACACTGAAGCTTTCTTT.